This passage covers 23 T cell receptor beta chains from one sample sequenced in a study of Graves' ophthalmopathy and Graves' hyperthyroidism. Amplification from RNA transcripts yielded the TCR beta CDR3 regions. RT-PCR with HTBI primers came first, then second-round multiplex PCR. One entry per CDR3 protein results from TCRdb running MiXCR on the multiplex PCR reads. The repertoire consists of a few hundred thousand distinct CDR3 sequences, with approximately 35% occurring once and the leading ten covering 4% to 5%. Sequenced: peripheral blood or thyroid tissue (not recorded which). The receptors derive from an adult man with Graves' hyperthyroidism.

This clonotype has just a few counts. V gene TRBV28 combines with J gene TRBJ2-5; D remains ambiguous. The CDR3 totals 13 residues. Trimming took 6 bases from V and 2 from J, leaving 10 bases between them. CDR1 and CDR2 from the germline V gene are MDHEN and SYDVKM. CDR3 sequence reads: CASSSPWQETQYF. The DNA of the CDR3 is TGTGCCAGCAGCTCCCCGTGGCAAGAGACCCAGTACTTC.

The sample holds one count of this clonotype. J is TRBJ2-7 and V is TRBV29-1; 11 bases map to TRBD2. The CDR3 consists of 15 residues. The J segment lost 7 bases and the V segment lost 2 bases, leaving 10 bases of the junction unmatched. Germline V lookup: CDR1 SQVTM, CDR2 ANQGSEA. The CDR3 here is CSVESSGGTLDEQYF. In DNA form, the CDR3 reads TGCAGCGTTGAATCTAGCGGGGGGACCCTTGATGAGCAGTACTTC.

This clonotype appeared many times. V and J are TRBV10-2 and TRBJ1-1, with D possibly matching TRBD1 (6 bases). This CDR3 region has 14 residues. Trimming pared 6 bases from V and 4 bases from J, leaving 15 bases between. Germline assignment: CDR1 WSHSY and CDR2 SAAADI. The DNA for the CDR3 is TGCGCCAGCAGGGGTGGGGGGCGGGGCACTGAAGCTTTCTTT. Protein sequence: CASRGGGRGTEAFF.

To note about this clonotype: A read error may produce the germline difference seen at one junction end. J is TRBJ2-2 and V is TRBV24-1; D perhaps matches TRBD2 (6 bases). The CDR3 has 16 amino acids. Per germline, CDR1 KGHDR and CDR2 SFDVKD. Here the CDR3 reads CATSDLRLVGNNEQFF. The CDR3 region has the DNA TGTGCCACCAGTGATTTGCGACTAGTTGGGAACAATGAGCAGTTTTTT.

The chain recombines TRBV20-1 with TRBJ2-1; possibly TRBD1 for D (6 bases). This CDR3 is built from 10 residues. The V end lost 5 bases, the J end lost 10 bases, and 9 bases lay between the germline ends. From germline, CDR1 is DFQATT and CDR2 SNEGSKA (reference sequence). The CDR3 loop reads CSAQGKEQFF. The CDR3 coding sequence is TGCAGTGCTCAGGGGAAAGAGCAGTTCTTC.

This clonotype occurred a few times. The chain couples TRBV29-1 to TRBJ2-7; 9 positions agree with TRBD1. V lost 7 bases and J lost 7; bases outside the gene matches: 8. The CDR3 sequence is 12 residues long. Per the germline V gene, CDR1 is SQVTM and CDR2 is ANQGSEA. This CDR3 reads CSARTGANEQYF. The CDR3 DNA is TGCAGCGCCAGGACAGGGGCGAATGAGCAGTACTTC.

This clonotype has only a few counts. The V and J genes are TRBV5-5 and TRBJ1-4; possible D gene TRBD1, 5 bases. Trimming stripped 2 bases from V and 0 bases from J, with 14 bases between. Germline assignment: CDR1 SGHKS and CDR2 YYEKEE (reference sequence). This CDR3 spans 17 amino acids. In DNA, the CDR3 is TGTGCCAGCAGCTTATTCGGGGCCTCCCCAACTAATGAAAAACTGTTTTTT. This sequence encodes CASSLFGASPTNEKLFF.

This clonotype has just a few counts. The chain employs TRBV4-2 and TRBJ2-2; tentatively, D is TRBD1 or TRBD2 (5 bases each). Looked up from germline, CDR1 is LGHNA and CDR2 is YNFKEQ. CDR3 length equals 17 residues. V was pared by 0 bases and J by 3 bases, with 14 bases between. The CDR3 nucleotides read TGTGCCAGCAGCCAAGAGTCCGGGACGGGCTACACCGGGGAGCTGTTTTTT. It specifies CASSQESGTGYTGELFF.

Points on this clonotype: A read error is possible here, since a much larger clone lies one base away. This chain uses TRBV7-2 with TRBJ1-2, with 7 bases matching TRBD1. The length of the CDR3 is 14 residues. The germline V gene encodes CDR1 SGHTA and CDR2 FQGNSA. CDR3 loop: CASSIRTGRDGFTF. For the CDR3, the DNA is TGTGCCAGCAGCATCAGGACAGGAAGGGACGGCTTCACCTTC.

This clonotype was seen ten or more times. CDR3 residues: CASSPQRDRYEQYF. The CDR3 DNA follows: TGTGCCAGCAGTCCTCAGCGGGACCGATACGAGCAGTACTTC. The rearrangement uses TRBV12-3 or TRBV12-4 and TRBJ2-7; 7 nucleotides match TRBD2. This CDR3 is built from 14 residues. Germline trimming cut 5 bases from V and 4 bases from J; bases unmatched to any gene: 8.

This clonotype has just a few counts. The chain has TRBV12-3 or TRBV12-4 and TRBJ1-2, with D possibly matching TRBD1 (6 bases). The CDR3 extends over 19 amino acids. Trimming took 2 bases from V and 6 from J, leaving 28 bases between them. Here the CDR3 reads CASSLSRLSQGQEEDGYTF. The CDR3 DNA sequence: TGTGCCAGCAGTTTATCCCGCTTAAGCCAGGGGCAGGAGGAGGATGGCTACACCTTC.

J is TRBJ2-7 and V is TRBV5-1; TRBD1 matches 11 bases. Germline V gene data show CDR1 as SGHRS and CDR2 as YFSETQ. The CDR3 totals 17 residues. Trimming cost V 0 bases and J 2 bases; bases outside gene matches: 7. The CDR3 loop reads CASSLGEEGQGAYEQYF. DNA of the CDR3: TGCGCCAGCAGCTTGGGTGAGGAGGGACAGGGGGCCTACGAGCAGTACTTC.

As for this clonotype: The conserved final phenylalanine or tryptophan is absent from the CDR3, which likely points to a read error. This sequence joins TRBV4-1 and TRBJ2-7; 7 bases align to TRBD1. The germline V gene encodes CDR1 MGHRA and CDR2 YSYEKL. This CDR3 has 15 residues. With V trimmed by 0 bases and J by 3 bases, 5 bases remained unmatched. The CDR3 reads CASSQDRGQYYEQYL. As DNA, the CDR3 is TGCGCCAGCAGCCAAGATAGGGGACAGTACTACGAGCAGTACCTC.

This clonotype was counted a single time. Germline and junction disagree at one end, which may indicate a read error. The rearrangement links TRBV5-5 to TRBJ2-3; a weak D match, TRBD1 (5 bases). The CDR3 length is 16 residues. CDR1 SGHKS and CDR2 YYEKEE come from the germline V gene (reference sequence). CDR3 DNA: TGCGCCAGCAGCTTGGGCGACACAGGCGCCCCGGATACGCAGTATTTT. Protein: CASSLGDTGAPDTQYF.

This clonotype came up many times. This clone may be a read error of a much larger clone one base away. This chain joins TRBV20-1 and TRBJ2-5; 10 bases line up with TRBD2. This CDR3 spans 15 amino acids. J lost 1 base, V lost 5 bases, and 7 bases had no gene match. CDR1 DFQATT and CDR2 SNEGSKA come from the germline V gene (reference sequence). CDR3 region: CSASSSGGFQETQYF. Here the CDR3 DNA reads TGCAGTGCTTCGTCTAGCGGGGGCTTCCAAGAGACCCAGTACTTC.

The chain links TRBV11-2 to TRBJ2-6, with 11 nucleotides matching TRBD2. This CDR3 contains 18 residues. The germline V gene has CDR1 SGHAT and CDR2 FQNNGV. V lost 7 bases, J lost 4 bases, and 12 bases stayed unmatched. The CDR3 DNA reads TGTGCCAGCACCATCATAGCGGGAGGGCCTTCCGGGGCCAACGTCCTGACTTTC. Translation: CASTIIAGGPSGANVLTF.

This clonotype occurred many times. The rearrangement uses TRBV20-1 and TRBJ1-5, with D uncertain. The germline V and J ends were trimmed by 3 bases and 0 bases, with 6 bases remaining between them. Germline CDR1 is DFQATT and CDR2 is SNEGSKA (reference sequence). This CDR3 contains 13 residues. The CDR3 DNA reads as TGCAGTGCTAGTATCGTTAGCAATCAGCCCCAGCATTTT. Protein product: CSASIVSNQPQHF.

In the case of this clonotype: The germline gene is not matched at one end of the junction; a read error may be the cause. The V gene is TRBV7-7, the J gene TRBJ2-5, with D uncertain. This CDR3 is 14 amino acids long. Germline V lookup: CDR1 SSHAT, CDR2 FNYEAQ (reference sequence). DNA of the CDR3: TGTGCTAGCAGCTCCTCTGGCGAGCAAGAGACCCAGTACTTC. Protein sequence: CASSSSGEQETQYF.

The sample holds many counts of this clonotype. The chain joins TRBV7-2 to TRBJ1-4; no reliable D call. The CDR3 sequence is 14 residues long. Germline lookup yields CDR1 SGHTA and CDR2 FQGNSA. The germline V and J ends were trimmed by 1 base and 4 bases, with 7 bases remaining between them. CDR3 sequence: CASSLGRYNEKLFF. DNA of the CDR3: TGTGCCAGCAGCTTAGGGCGGTATAATGAAAAACTGTTTTTT.

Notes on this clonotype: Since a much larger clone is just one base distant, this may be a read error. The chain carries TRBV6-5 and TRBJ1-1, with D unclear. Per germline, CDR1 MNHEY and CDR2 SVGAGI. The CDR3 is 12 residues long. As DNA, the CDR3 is TGTGCCAGCATCGGCTCCCCGGTGCCAGCTTCCTTT. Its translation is CASIGSPVPASF.

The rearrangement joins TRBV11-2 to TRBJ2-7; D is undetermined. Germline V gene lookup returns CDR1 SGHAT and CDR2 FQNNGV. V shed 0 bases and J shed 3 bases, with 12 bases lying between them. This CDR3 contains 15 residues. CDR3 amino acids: CASSLDSDGYYEQYF. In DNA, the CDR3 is TGTGCCAGCAGCTTAGATTCGGACGGTTACTACGAGCAGTACTTC.

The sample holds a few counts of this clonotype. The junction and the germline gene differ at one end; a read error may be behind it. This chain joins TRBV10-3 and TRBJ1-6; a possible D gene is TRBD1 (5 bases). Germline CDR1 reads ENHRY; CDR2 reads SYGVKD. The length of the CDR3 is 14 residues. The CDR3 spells CASSGAPGNSPLHF. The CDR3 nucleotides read TGTGCCAGCAGTGGGGCCCCCGGGAATTCACCCCTCCACTTT.

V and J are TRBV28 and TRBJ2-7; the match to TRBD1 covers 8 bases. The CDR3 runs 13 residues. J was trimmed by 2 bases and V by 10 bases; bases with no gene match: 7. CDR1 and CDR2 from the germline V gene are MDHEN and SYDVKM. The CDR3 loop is CATNPRGPYEQYF. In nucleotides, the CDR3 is TGTGCCACCAATCCCAGGGGGCCCTACGAGCAGTACTTC.